The clone carrying this T cell receptor (beta chain) was recorded once. The same CDR3 is also encoded by other DNA sequences in this sample. In the source study's methods: Nucleated cell number was recorded as an estimate derived from reference gene primer amplification. Assay: immunoSEQ multiplex PCR; the TCRdb copy retains only in-frame clones and omits some. That table furnishes V, J and clone size, whereas the DNA furnished D and trimming. The table records about 150,000 clones, roughly 78% of them present only once. This entry belongs to a study of blood T cell repertoires in COVID-19. Study-wide context: Samples taken during acute and convalescent COVID-19 were collected in the United States, Italy and Spain. T cells, B-cell-depleted T cells, or PBMCs provided the cDNA or gDNA that served as material.

Germline CDR1 and CDR2: SEHNR and FQNEAQ (reference sequence). Trimming took off 6 bases at V and 5 bases at J, with 11 bases between the two ends. CDR3 length equals 13 residues. Sequencing was performed on peripheral blood. This TCR came from a man older than 75 with acute or convalescent COVID-19. The chain carries TRBV7-9 and TRBJ1-3; D gene unclear. In nucleotides, the CDR3 is TGTGCCAGCAGTCCTACGACAAGAAACACCATATATTTT. Translated, it gives CASSPTTRNTIYF.